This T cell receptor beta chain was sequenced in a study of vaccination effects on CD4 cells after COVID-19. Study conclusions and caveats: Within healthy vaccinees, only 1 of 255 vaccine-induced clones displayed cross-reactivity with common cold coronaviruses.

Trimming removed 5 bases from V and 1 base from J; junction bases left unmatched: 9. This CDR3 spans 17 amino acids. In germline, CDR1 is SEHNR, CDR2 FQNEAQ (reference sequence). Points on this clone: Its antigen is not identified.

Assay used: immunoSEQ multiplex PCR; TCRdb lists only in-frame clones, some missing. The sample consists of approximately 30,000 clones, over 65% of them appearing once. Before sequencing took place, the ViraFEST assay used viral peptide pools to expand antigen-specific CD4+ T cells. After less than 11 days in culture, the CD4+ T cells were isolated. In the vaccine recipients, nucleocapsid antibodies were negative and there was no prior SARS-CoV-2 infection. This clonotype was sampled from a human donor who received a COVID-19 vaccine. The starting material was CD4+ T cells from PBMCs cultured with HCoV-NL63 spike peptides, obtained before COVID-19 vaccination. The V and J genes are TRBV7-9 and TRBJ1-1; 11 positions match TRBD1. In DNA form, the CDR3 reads TGTGCCAGCAGCCCCCTTGGGACAGGGGGTCCGAACACTGAAGCTTTCTTT. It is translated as CASSPLGTGGPNTEAFF.